The 22 T cell receptor beta chains in this list originate from one sample, sequenced in a study of blood T cell repertoires in COVID-19. The assay was immunoSEQ multiplex PCR, and TCRdb's table has in-frame clones only and misses some. The data hold over 120,000 clones, with 80% to 90% observed a single time. Sequencing used peripheral blood. The receptors derive from a man aged 55 to 70 with active or convalescent COVID-19.

The chain carries TRBV11-2 and TRBJ2-1; 8 bases match TRBD2. This CDR3 comprises 16 residues. The V gene's germline CDR1 is SGHAT and CDR2 FQNNGV. V dropped 5 bases and J dropped 2; count of bases not matched to a gene: 8. The CDR3 reads CASSPPSGSPYNEQFF. In DNA form, the CDR3 reads TGTGCCAGCAGCCCTCCAAGCGGGAGCCCCTACAATGAGCAGTTCTTC.

The chain joins TRBV24-1 to TRBJ2-1; tentatively, D is TRBD1 (5 bases). Germline CDR1 is KGHDR and CDR2 is SFDVKD. V lost 7 bases, J lost 5 bases, and 5 bases lay in between. The CDR3 sequence is 11 residues long. DNA for the CDR3: TGTGCCACCAGGACAGACAATGAGCAGTTCTTC. This encodes CATRTDNEQFF.

The chain has TRBV3-1 (or the pseudogene TRBV3-2) and TRBJ2-7; possible D gene TRBD2, 5 bases. The ends were cut back, 1 base at V and 6 bases at J, with 10 bases in the middle. Germline lookup yields CDR1 LGHDT and CDR2 YNNKEL (reference sequence). CDR3 length equals 13 residues. The CDR3 region is CASSQGRGGEQYV. In DNA form, the CDR3 reads TGTGCCAGCAGCCAAGGTCGGGGTGGCGAGCAGTACGTC.

V gene TRBV10-2 combines with J gene TRBJ1-1; D remains ambiguous. Germline V CDR1 and CDR2: WSHSY, SAAADI. Trimming removed 2 bases at V and 8 bases at J, with 9 bases between. The CDR3 is made up of 12 amino acids. The CDR3 loop reads CASSENRLEAFF. The CDR3 nucleotides are TGCGCCAGCAGTGAGAACCGACTGGAAGCTTTCTTT.

The chain links TRBV6-2 or TRBV6-3 to TRBJ1-3, with no clear D. This CDR3 comprises 15 residues. Trimming took off 0 bases at V and 4 bases at J, with 10 bases between the two ends. Germline V gives CDR1 MNHEY, CDR2 SVGEGT. The CDR3, as DNA: TGTGCCAGCAGTTACTCGAGCAGGCTCGGAAACACCATATATTTT. Amino acids: CASSYSSRLGNTIYF.

The V call is TRBV12-5, the J call TRBJ2-1; 12 nucleotides align to TRBD2. V shed 5 bases and J 10 bases; nucleotides not matched to a gene: 12. Per germline, CDR1 LGHNT and CDR2 FRNRAP. The CDR3 length is 16 residues. CDR3 residues: CASGIWTSGVPGEQFF. DNA for the CDR3: TGTGCTAGTGGTATATGGACTAGCGGGGTTCCGGGGGAGCAGTTCTTC.

This chain links TRBV5-4 with TRBJ1-2; D may be TRBD1 (6 bases). V shed 4 bases and J shed 0 bases, with 19 bases lying between them. Germline assignment: CDR1 SGHNT and CDR2 YYREEE (reference sequence). The CDR3 loop spans 17 amino acids. CDR3 protein: CASSPGTSIWTNYGYTF. DNA of the CDR3: TGTGCCAGCAGCCCCGGGACATCAATTTGGACTAACTATGGCTACACCTTC.

This clone has a single count. The chain joins TRBV5-6 to TRBJ2-5; 12 bases align to TRBD2. The J segment lost 5 bases and the V segment lost 2 bases, leaving 7 bases of the junction unmatched. Germline V gene sequence: CDR1 SGHDT, CDR2 YYEEEE. This CDR3 region has 16 residues. The CDR3 is CASSLAWTSGMETQYF. Written as DNA, the CDR3 is TGTGCCAGCAGCTTAGCATGGACTAGCGGGATGGAGACCCAGTACTTC.

The chain recombines TRBV7-9 with TRBJ2-1; possible D gene TRBD1, 5 bases. The V end was cut by 1 base, the J end by 14 bases, with 12 bases between. CDR3 length: 12 amino acids. CDR1 and CDR2 (germline): SEHNR, FQNEAQ (reference sequence). The CDR3 reads CASSLGWAGKFF. The CDR3 region has the DNA TGTGCCAGCAGCTTAGGATGGGCAGGGAAGTTCTTC.

This clone was counted a few times. J is TRBJ1-4 and V is TRBV7-2; possibly TRBD1 for D (5 bases). The germline V and J ends were trimmed by 0 bases and 0 bases, with 5 bases remaining between them. This CDR3 contains 15 residues. CDR1 is SGHTA and CDR2 is FQGNSA in the germline V gene. CDR3 region: CASSLARATNEKLFF. CDR3 bases: TGTGCCAGCAGCTTAGCCAGGGCAACTAATGAAAAACTGTTTTTT.

Written as DNA, the CDR3 is TGTGCCAGCTCACCGATAACCGGGACTAGCGGGAGACAGACCCAGTACTTC. Its translation: CASSPITGTSGRQTQYF. The chain links TRBV18 to TRBJ2-5; 14 positions match TRBD2. CDR3 length: 17 residues. J lost 6 bases, V lost 3 bases, and 9 bases had no gene match. CDR1 is KGHSH and CDR2 is LQKENI in the germline V gene.

The genes are TRBV5-1 and TRBJ2-6; D unclear. The CDR3 totals 15 residues. Germline values: CDR1 SGHRS, CDR2 YFSETQ. Trimming took 1 base from V and 0 from J, leaving 5 bases between them. Here the CDR3 reads CASSLTSSGANVLTF. CDR3 coding DNA: TGCGCCAGCAGCTTGACCAGCTCTGGGGCCAACGTCCTGACTTTC. The variable domain in full, completed from reference TRBV5-1 and TRBJ2-6, reads KAGVTQTPRYLIKTRGQQVTLSCSPISGHRSVSWYQQTPGQGLQFLFEYFSETQRNKGNFPGRFSGRQFSNSRSEMNVSTLELGDSALYLCASSLTSSGANVLTFGAGSRLTVL.

This clone was seen more than once but under ten times. V is TRBV24-1 and J is TRBJ2-1; 8 bases match TRBD1. CDR1 and CDR2 from the germline V gene are KGHDR and SFDVKD. The CDR3 consists of 16 residues. V trimming: 5 bases; J trimming: 8 bases; junction bases outside the gene matches: 13. Written as DNA, the CDR3 is TGTGCCACCAGTGGAAACCCTCGGACAGGGCGGGATGAGCAGTTCTTC. Protein product: CATSGNPRTGRDEQFF.

The chain combines TRBV27 with TRBJ2-5, with D perhaps TRBD2 (6 bases). Germline loops: CDR1 MNHEY, CDR2 SMNVEV (reference sequence). Trimming stripped 3 bases from V and 2 bases from J, with 16 bases between. CDR3 length: 16 amino acids. The chain's CDR3 is CASSFRRWGEQETQYF. In DNA, the CDR3 is TGTGCCAGCAGTTTCCGTCGTTGGGGGGAGCAAGAGACCCAGTACTTC.

The chain recombines TRBV5-5 with TRBJ2-4; 11 bases fit TRBD2. This CDR3 comprises 19 residues. Germline V gene sequence: CDR1 SGHKS, CDR2 YYEKEE (reference sequence). V lost 4 bases and J lost 0; bases outside the gene matches: 12. For the CDR3, the DNA is TGTGCCAGCAGCCCTGACAGACTAGCGGGACTAGTAGCCAAAAACATTCAGTACTTC. Amino acid sequence: CASSPDRLAGLVAKNIQYF.

V usage is TRBV4-1 and J usage is TRBJ1-2; 10 bases map to TRBD1. The V segment lost 3 bases and the J segment 8 bases; nucleotides outside the gene matches: 0. Per germline, CDR1 MGHRA and CDR2 YSYEKL. The CDR3 runs 12 residues. CDR3 sequence (DNA): TGCGCCAGCAGCCAGACAGGGGGCGGCTACACCTTC. Protein product: CASSQTGGGYTF.

The chain recombines TRBV18 with TRBJ1-2; D unresolved. This CDR3 region has 17 residues. Germline V gene sequence: CDR1 KGHSH, CDR2 LQKENI. V shed 3 bases and J shed 4 bases, with 21 bases lying between them. For the CDR3, the DNA is TGTGCCAGCTCACCCCCCAATACCCTTGGAGTTAGCTATGGCTACACCTTC. This translates into CASSPPNTLGVSYGYTF.

The CDR3 region is CASSTTGNGPLHF. The CDR3 DNA reads TGTGCCAGCAGCACGACAGGGAACGGACCCCTCCACTTT. The V and J genes are TRBV7-2 and TRBJ1-6; 7 bases map to TRBD1. This CDR3 region has 13 residues. Germline V CDR1 and CDR2: SGHTA, FQGNSA. The junction had 7 bases not matched to a gene; V was cut back by 5 bases and J by 12 bases.

The chain uses TRBV18 and TRBJ1-1, with D unresolved. Between the trimmed V and J ends, which lost 4 bases and 0 bases, there was a span of 9 bases. CDR1 and CDR2 from the germline V gene are KGHSH and LQKENI. The CDR3 covers 14 residues. The CDR3 DNA follows: TGTGCCAGCTCACTCGGACTTATGAACACTGAAGCTTTCTTT. Amino acids: CASSLGLMNTEAFF.

The chain carries TRBV18 and TRBJ1-3; 7 bases line up with TRBD1. Germline CDR1 reads KGHSH; CDR2 reads LQKENI. V lost 5 bases and J lost 0; bases outside the gene matches: 7. This CDR3 comprises 16 residues. The CDR3 bases are TGTGCCAGCTCAAATGGACAGGTCAACTCTGGAAACACCATATATTTT. Amino acids: CASSNGQVNSGNTIYF.

The V and J genes are TRBV27 and TRBJ2-2; D unclear. Germline V lookup: CDR1 MNHEY, CDR2 SMNVEV (reference sequence). CDR3 size: 13 residues. Deletions cut 5 bases from V and 4 bases from J, with 8 bases between. This CDR3 is CASSTSVTGELFF. CDR3 in DNA: TGTGCCAGCAGTACCTCGGTCACCGGGGAGCTGTTTTTT.

The V call is TRBV2, the J call TRBJ1-5, with TRBD1 matching over 12 bases. V was pared by 3 bases and J by 5 bases, with 5 bases of the junction left unmatched. This CDR3 has 16 residues. Germline V CDR1 and CDR2: SNHLY, FYNNEI. The CDR3 sequence: CASSEAGQGAYQPQHF. The CDR3 nucleotides are TGTGCCAGCAGTGAGGCGGGACAGGGGGCTTATCAGCCCCAGCATTTT.